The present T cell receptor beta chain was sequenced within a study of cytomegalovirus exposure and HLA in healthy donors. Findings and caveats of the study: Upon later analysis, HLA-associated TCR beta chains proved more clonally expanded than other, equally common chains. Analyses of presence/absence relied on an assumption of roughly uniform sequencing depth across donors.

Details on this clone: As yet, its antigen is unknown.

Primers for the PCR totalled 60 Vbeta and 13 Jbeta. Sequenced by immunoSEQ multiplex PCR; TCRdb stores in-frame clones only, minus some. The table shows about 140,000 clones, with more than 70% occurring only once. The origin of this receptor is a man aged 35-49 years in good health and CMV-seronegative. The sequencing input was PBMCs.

The CDR3 sequence: CASSQDRTGHLGELFF. The CDR3 DNA is TGCGCCAGCAGCCAAGATAGGACAGGGCATCTCGGGGAGCTGTTTTTT. The gene calls are TRBV4-3 and TRBJ2-2, with 8 bases identical to TRBD1. The trim removed 0 bases at V and 7 bases at J, leaving 7 bases unmatched. The CDR3 runs 16 residues. Looked up from germline, CDR1 is LGHNA and CDR2 is YSLEER.